Listed below are T cell receptor beta chains from one sample, sequenced in a study of T cells in Graves' hyperthyroidism and ophthalmopathy. TCRdb redid the calling of the multiplex PCR reads with MiXCR, one entry per CDR3 protein. The sample includes about 200,000 distinct CDR3 sequences, about 16% of them seen just once. Sequenced sample: blood. These receptors came from a man in his forties with Graves' hyperthyroidism. The CDR3 runs from the conserved cysteine through the conserved F or W. The order of the fields is CDR3 protein, CDR3 DNA, clone size, D gene, J gene, V gene. The D gene is left open where the match is weak. Only part of the rows carry a size: once, few, many, or a class if the clone is expanded.

CDR3aa: CASSRLAGGGTDTQYF
CDR3nt: TGTGCCAGCAGCCGACTAGCGGGGGGGGGAACAGATACGCAGTATTTT
abundance: few
d_gene: TRBD2
j_gene: TRBJ2-3
v_gene: TRBV7-3

CDR3aa: CASSPSVTEAFF
CDR3nt: TGTGCCAGCTCACCATCAGTGACTGAAGCTTTCTTT
abundance: many
d_gene: .
j_gene: TRBJ1-1
v_gene: TRBV18

CDR3aa: CAISEPGDGDTQYF
CDR3nt: TGTGCCATCAGTGAACCAGGGGACGGGGATACGCAGTATTTT
abundance: few
d_gene: .
j_gene: TRBJ2-3
v_gene: TRBV10-3

CDR3aa: CASSLAGGGFQETQYF
CDR3nt: TGTGCCAGCAGCTTAGCTGGCGGGGGCTTCCAAGAGACCCAGTACTTC
abundance: many
d_gene: .
j_gene: TRBJ2-5
v_gene: TRBV11-2

CDR3aa: CATSRDIQGQETQYF
CDR3nt: TGTGCCACCAGCAGAGATATACAGGGCCAAGAGACCCAGTACTTC
abundance: many
d_gene: .
j_gene: TRBJ2-5
v_gene: TRBV15

CDR3aa: CSARPNSGSDTQYF
CDR3nt: TGCAGTGCTAGACCCAATTCAGGGTCCGATACGCAGTATTTT
abundance: many
d_gene: .
j_gene: TRBJ2-3
v_gene: TRBV20-1

CDR3aa: CASSPPGGTGELFF
CDR3nt: TGTGCCAGCAGTCCTCCCGGGGGCACCGGGGAGCTGTTTTTT
abundance: many
d_gene: .
j_gene: TRBJ2-2
v_gene: TRBV5-6

CDR3aa: CASSGDRGYTGELFF
CDR3nt: TGTGCCAGCAGTGGGGACAGGGGGTATACCGGGGAGCTGTTTTTT
abundance: many
d_gene: TRBD1
j_gene: TRBJ2-2
v_gene: TRBV2

CDR3aa: CASSPLPGEETQYF
CDR3nt: TGCGCCAGCAGCCCCTTACCAGGGGAAGAGACCCAGTACTTC
abundance: .
d_gene: .
j_gene: TRBJ2-5
v_gene: TRBV4-3

CDR3aa: CASGRSNQPQHF
CDR3nt: TGTGCCAGTGGGCGTAGCAATCAGCCCCAGCATTTT
abundance: many
d_gene: .
j_gene: TRBJ1-5
v_gene: TRBV2

CDR3aa: CASSQWGQNEKLFF
CDR3nt: TGTGCCAGCAGCCAATGGGGACAGAATGAAAAACTGTTTTTT
abundance: many
d_gene: TRBD1
j_gene: TRBJ1-4
v_gene: TRBV3-1

CDR3aa: CASSMGQGETDTQYF
CDR3nt: TGTGCCAGTAGTATGGGACAGGGGGAGACAGATACGCAGTATTTT
abundance: few
d_gene: TRBD1
j_gene: TRBJ2-3
v_gene: TRBV19

CDR3aa: CASSPGGGAETQYF
CDR3nt: TGTGCCAGCTCACCGGGCGGCGGGGCCGAGACCCAGTACTTC
abundance: many
d_gene: .
j_gene: TRBJ2-5
v_gene: TRBV18

CDR3aa: CASSLGRTGGQETQYF
CDR3nt: TGTGCCAGCAGCTTGGGTAGGACAGGGGGGCAAGAGACCCAGTACTTC
abundance: .
d_gene: TRBD1
j_gene: TRBJ2-5
v_gene: TRBV5-4

CDR3aa: CATSRRKGGYYEQYF
CDR3nt: TGTGCCACCAGCAGACGTAAGGGGGGGTACTACGAGCAGTACTTC
abundance: many
d_gene: .
j_gene: TRBJ2-7
v_gene: TRBV15

CDR3aa: CSASTRGTGTTPLHF
CDR3nt: TGCAGTGCTAGTACTAGGGGGACGGGGACGACACCCCTCCACTTT
abundance: many
d_gene: .
j_gene: TRBJ1-6
v_gene: TRBV20-1

CDR3aa: CSVAGQNYGYTF
CDR3nt: TGCAGCGTTGCGGGGCAGAACTATGGCTACACCTTC
abundance: .
d_gene: .
j_gene: TRBJ1-2
v_gene: TRBV29-1

CDR3aa: CASSRTGGLGNEQFF
CDR3nt: TGCGCCAGCAGCAGAACGGGGGGGCTCGGCAATGAGCAGTTCTTC
abundance: many
d_gene: TRBD2
j_gene: TRBJ2-1
v_gene: TRBV5-1

CDR3aa: CASSTDRNWNTEAFF
CDR3nt: TGCGCCAGCAGCACTGACAGAAATTGGAACACTGAAGCTTTCTTT
abundance: many
d_gene: .
j_gene: TRBJ1-1
v_gene: TRBV5-1

CDR3aa: CSARDPGTGGLSSPLHF
CDR3nt: TGCAGTGCTAGAGATCCCGGGACAGGGGGATTGAGTTCACCCCTCCACTTT
abundance: few
d_gene: TRBD1
j_gene: TRBJ1-6
v_gene: TRBV20-1

CDR3aa: CAWSGQGDSPLHF
CDR3nt: TGTGCCTGGTCGGGACAGGGAGATTCACCCCTCCACTTT
abundance: many
d_gene: TRBD1
j_gene: TRBJ1-6
v_gene: TRBV30

CDR3aa: CASNSAGTLGQYF
CDR3nt: TGTGCCAGCAACTCCGCAGGAACACTCGGGCAGTACTTC
abundance: .
d_gene: .
j_gene: TRBJ2-7
v_gene: TRBV7-9

CDR3aa: CASSLGGQGHQPQHF
CDR3nt: TGTGCCAGCAGCTTAGGGGGGCAGGGTCATCAGCCCCAGCATTTT
abundance: many
d_gene: .
j_gene: TRBJ1-5
v_gene: TRBV7-2

CDR3aa: CASSLTGGSQETQYF
CDR3nt: TGTGCCAGCAGTTTGACAGGGGGTTCGCAAGAGACCCAGTACTTC
abundance: many
d_gene: TRBD1
j_gene: TRBJ2-5
v_gene: TRBV5-6

CDR3aa: CASSTTRGGVLYNEQFF
CDR3nt: TGTGCCAGCAGTACCACGAGGGGAGGGGTACTTTACAATGAGCAGTTCTTC
abundance: once
d_gene: TRBD2
j_gene: TRBJ2-1
v_gene: TRBV28

CDR3aa: CASSPGGVSTDTQYF
CDR3nt: TGTGCCAGCAGCCCGGGCGGGGTAAGCACAGATACGCAGTATTTT
abundance: many
d_gene: .
j_gene: TRBJ2-3
v_gene: TRBV11-2

CDR3aa: CASSSPGEGGRQFF
CDR3nt: TGTGCCAGCAGCTCCCCAGGTGAAGGCGGTCGGCAGTTCTTC
abundance: many
d_gene: .
j_gene: TRBJ2-1
v_gene: TRBV7-2

CDR3aa: CAWSVLERLIGETQYF
CDR3nt: TGTGCCTGGAGTGTACTTGAGCGCCTTATAGGGGAGACCCAGTACTTC
abundance: .
d_gene: .
j_gene: TRBJ2-5
v_gene: TRBV30

CDR3aa: CASRAGQREGYGYTF
CDR3nt: TGTGCCAGCAGGGCAGGACAGCGAGAGGGGTATGGCTACACCTTC
abundance: many
d_gene: .
j_gene: TRBJ1-2
v_gene: TRBV7-3

CDR3aa: CSAQGSGGPNTGELFF
CDR3nt: TGCAGTGCTCAAGGTAGCGGGGGACCTAACACCGGGGAGCTGTTTTTT
abundance: many
d_gene: TRBD2
j_gene: TRBJ2-2
v_gene: TRBV20-1

CDR3aa: CASRGRMNTEAFF
CDR3nt: TGTGCCAGCCGGGGACGGATGAACACTGAAGCTTTCTTT
abundance: few
d_gene: .
j_gene: TRBJ1-1
v_gene: TRBV11-1

CDR3aa: CAISEGQSYYNEQFF
CDR3nt: TGTGCCATCAGTGAGGGACAGTCTTACTACAATGAGCAGTTCTTC
abundance: many
d_gene: .
j_gene: TRBJ2-1
v_gene: TRBV10-3

CDR3aa: CASSPLGVPETQYF
CDR3nt: TGTGCCAGCAGTCCCCTGGGGGTGCCAGAGACCCAGTACTTC
abundance: .
d_gene: .
j_gene: TRBJ2-5
v_gene: TRBV12-3/TRBV12-4

CDR3aa: CASSSLTGREQFF
CDR3nt: TGCGCCAGCAGCTCACTAACAGGAAGGGAGCAGTTCTTC
abundance: many
d_gene: .
j_gene: TRBJ2-1
v_gene: TRBV5-1

CDR3aa: CASSLAGTVGVYGYTF
CDR3nt: TGTGCCAGCAGCTTAGCGGGGACAGTGGGTGTCTATGGCTACACCTTC
abundance: many
d_gene: TRBD1
j_gene: TRBJ1-2
v_gene: TRBV7-2

CDR3aa: CASSPREGTNEKLFF
CDR3nt: TGTGCCAGCAGCCCCCGGGAGGGGACTAATGAAAAACTGTTTTTT
abundance: .
d_gene: .
j_gene: TRBJ1-4
v_gene: TRBV7-2

CDR3aa: CASSPIGYEQYF
CDR3nt: TGTGCCAGCAGCCCTATCGGCTACGAGCAGTACTTC
abundance: many
d_gene: .
j_gene: TRBJ2-7
v_gene: TRBV7-2

CDR3aa: CASRGRDRGSGELFF
CDR3nt: TGTGCCAGCAGAGGCCGGGACAGGGGATCCGGGGAGCTGTTTTTT
abundance: .
d_gene: TRBD1
j_gene: TRBJ2-2
v_gene: TRBV6-5

CDR3aa: CASSSLTSGVSDEQFF
CDR3nt: TGTGCCAGCAGTTCCCTCACTAGCGGGGTTTCGGATGAGCAGTTCTTC
abundance: once
d_gene: TRBD2
j_gene: TRBJ2-1
v_gene: TRBV12-3/TRBV12-4

CDR3aa: CASSRTGTRSGNTIYF
CDR3nt: TGTGCCAGCAGTCGAACAGGGACTCGATCTGGAAACACCATATATTTT
abundance: .
d_gene: .
j_gene: TRBJ1-3
v_gene: TRBV6-1

CDR3aa: CASKTGTSTDTQYF
CDR3nt: TGTGCCAGCAAGACAGGCACTAGCACAGATACGCAGTATTTT
abundance: .
d_gene: .
j_gene: TRBJ2-3
v_gene: TRBV3-1

CDR3aa: CASSSNTLAGKSETQYF
CDR3nt: TGTGCCAGCAGCTCCAACACGCTAGCGGGGAAGTCGGAGACCCAGTACTTC
abundance: many
d_gene: TRBD2
j_gene: TRBJ2-5
v_gene: TRBV7-2

CDR3aa: CSVGQGGGTEAFF
CDR3nt: TGCAGCGTTGGACAGGGCGGGGGGACTGAAGCTTTCTTT
abundance: many
d_gene: TRBD1
j_gene: TRBJ1-1
v_gene: TRBV29-1

CDR3aa: CASSGGILTDTQYF
CDR3nt: TGTGCCAGCAGCGGGGGGATTCTCACAGATACGCAGTATTTT
abundance: many
d_gene: .
j_gene: TRBJ2-3
v_gene: TRBV9

CDR3aa: CASSWGGQVGTDTQYF
CDR3nt: TGTGCCAGCAGCTGGGGGGGGCAAGTTGGGACAGATACGCAGTATTTT
abundance: .
d_gene: .
j_gene: TRBJ2-3
v_gene: TRBV7-3

CDR3aa: CASSMTGGNTEAFF
CDR3nt: TGTGCCAGTAGTATGACAGGGGGGAACACTGAAGCTTTCTTT
abundance: .
d_gene: TRBD1
j_gene: TRBJ1-1
v_gene: TRBV19

CDR3aa: CASSPDYLGNEQFF
CDR3nt: TGTGCTAGCAGCCCTGACTACCTCGGGAATGAGCAGTTCTTC
abundance: many
d_gene: .
j_gene: TRBJ2-1
v_gene: TRBV7-7

CDR3aa: CASSLTGTRNTGELFF
CDR3nt: TGCGCCAGCAGCTTGACCGGGACTAGGAACACCGGGGAGCTGTTTTTT
abundance: .
d_gene: TRBD2
j_gene: TRBJ2-2
v_gene: TRBV5-1

CDR3aa: CASSLEGWGNQPQHF
CDR3nt: TGTGCCAGCAGCTTAGAAGGGTGGGGAAATCAGCCCCAGCATTTT
abundance: many
d_gene: .
j_gene: TRBJ1-5
v_gene: TRBV7-2

CDR3aa: CSVEQSSEQYF
CDR3nt: TGCAGCGTTGAACAAAGTAGCGAGCAGTACTTC
abundance: few
d_gene: .
j_gene: TRBJ2-7
v_gene: TRBV29-1

CDR3aa: CASSLGTSSYNEQFF
CDR3nt: TGTGCCAGCAGCTTAGGGACTAGCTCCTACAATGAGCAGTTCTTC
abundance: many
d_gene: TRBD2
j_gene: TRBJ2-1
v_gene: TRBV7-8

CDR3aa: CASSSTGFSGNTIYF
CDR3nt: TGTGCCAGCAGCTCGACAGGTTTCTCTGGAAACACCATATATTTT
abundance: many
d_gene: .
j_gene: TRBJ1-3
v_gene: TRBV11-2

CDR3aa: CASRKGPNYSNQPQHF
CDR3nt: TGTGCCAGCAGAAAGGGACCGAATTATAGCAATCAGCCCCAGCATTTT
abundance: many
d_gene: .
j_gene: TRBJ1-5
v_gene: TRBV6-2/TRBV6-3

CDR3aa: CASSPRVQGGYEQYF
CDR3nt: TGTGCCAGCAGTCCGAGGGTTCAGGGGGGCTACGAGCAGTACTTC
abundance: many
d_gene: .
j_gene: TRBJ2-7
v_gene: TRBV6-1

CDR3aa: CAISPPQGAGRTEAFF
CDR3nt: TGTGCCATCAGCCCCCCGCAGGGTGCAGGACGAACTGAAGCTTTCTTT
abundance: many
d_gene: .
j_gene: TRBJ1-1
v_gene: TRBV10-3

CDR3aa: CASSLNTPAADTQYF
CDR3nt: TGCGCCAGCAGCTTGAACACCCCAGCCGCAGATACGCAGTATTTT
abundance: many
d_gene: .
j_gene: TRBJ2-3
v_gene: TRBV5-1